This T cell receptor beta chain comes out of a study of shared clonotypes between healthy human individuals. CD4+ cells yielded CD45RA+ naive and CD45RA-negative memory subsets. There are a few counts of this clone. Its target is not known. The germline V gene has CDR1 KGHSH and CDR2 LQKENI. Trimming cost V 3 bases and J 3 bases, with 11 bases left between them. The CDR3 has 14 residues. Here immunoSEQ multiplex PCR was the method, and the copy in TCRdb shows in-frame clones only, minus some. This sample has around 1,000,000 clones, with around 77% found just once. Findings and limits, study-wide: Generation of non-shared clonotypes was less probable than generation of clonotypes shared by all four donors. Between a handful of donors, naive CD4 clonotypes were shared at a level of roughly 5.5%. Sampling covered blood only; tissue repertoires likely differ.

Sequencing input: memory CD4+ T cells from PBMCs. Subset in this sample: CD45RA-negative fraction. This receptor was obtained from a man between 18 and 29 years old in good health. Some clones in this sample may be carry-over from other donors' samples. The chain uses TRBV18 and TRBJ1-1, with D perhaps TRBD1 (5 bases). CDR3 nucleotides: TGTGCCAGCTCACCTACTCAGGGTGACACTGAAGCTTTCTTT. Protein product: CASSPTQGDTEAFF.